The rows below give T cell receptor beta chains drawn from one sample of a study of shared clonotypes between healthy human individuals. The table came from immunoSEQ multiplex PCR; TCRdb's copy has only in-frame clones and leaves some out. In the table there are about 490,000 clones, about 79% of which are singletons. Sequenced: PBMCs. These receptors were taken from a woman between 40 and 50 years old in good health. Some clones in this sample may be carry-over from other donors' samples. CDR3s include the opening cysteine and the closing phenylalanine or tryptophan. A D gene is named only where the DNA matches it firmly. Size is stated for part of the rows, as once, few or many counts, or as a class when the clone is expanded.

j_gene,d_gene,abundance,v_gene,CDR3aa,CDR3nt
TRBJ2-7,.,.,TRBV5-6,CASSLYGERVLTPRYF,TGTGCCAGCAGCTTGTACGGGGAGCGGGTACTAACCCCCCGGTACTTC
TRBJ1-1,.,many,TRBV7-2,CASSRGGTATEAFF,TGTGCCAGCAGCCGTGGGGGGACGGCCACTGAAGCTTTCTTT
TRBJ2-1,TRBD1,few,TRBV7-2,CASSLAGQYNEQFF,TGTGCCAGCAGCTTAGCGGGACAGTACAATGAGCAGTTCTTC
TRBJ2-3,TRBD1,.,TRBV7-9,CASSPPGTGGTDTQYF,TGTGCCAGCAGCCCCCCCGGGACAGGGGGCACAGATACGCAGTATTTT
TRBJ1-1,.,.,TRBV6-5,CASSYGGTEAFF,TGTGCCAGCAGTTACGGGGGGACTGAAGCTTTCTTT
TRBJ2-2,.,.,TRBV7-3,CASRFRPNTGELFF,TGTGCCAGCAGATTCCGCCCGAACACCGGGGAGCTGTTTTTT
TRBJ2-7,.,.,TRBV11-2,CASSFSGVSYEQYF,TGTGCCAGCAGCTTTTCAGGGGTGTCCTACGAGCAGTACTTC
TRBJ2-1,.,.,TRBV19,CASSILGALRNNEQFF,TGTGCCAGTAGTATCCTCGGGGCACTAAGGAACAATGAGCAGTTCTTC
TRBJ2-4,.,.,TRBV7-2,CASSFPGVSEQNIQYF,TGTGCCAGCAGCTTCCCCGGGGTGTCCGAGCAAAACATTCAGTACTTC
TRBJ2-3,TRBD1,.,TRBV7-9,CASSFRDRGGIDTQYF,TGTGCCAGCAGCTTCCGGGACAGGGGCGGGATAGATACGCAGTATTTT
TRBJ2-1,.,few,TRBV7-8,CASSPKRYEQFF,TGTGCCAGCAGCCCGAAGAGGTATGAGCAGTTCTTC
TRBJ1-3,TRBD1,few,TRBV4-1,CASSPSGTVSSGNTIYF,TGCGCCAGCAGCCCATCCGGGACAGTGAGCTCTGGAAACACCATATATTTT
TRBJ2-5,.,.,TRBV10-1,CASYYQETRYF,TGCGCCAGCTATTACCAAGAGACCCGGTACTTC